This T cell receptor (beta chain) was recovered during a study of OX40 agonist ivuxolimab in advanced cancers. Germline V gene data show CDR1 as WSHSY and CDR2 as SAAADI. The V and J ends lost 4 bases and 4 bases, in that order; junction bases with no gene match: 6. This CDR3 region has 15 residues. The table came from immunoSEQ multiplex PCR; TCRdb's copy has only in-frame clones and leaves some out. In the table there are 20,000 to 25,000 clones, 80% to 95% of which are singletons. The sequence derives from an adult with an advanced solid tumor such as melanoma, head and neck, liver or kidney cancer. The gene calls are TRBV10-2 and TRBJ2-1; 8 bases line up with TRBD1. Sample: CD4+ or CD8+ T cells sorted from blood, taken in a trial of the OX40 agonist ivuxolimab. Here the CDR3 DNA reads TGCGCCAGCAGTGTGGGAGGACAGGGTTACAATGAGCAGTTCTTC. This translates into CASSVGGQGYNEQFF.